This entry lists 13 T cell receptor beta chains sequenced from one sample in a study of identical twins. TCRdb independently ran MiXCR on the 5' RACE reads; one entry per CDR3 protein. The data hold 200,000 to 250,000 distinct CDR3 sequences, with approximately 7% observed a single time. These data also featured in a second study, about yellow fever vaccine responses in identical twins.

Input material: memory (CD45RO+) T cells sorted from blood. These receptors came from a woman under 30 in good health.

The chain joins TRBV4-1 to TRBJ1-2, with D unresolved. This CDR3 region has 14 residues. Germline assignment: CDR1 MGHRA and CDR2 YSYEKL. Trimming took 5 bases from V and 1 from J, leaving 11 bases between them. The DNA of the CDR3 is TGCGCCAGCAGCGCGAGCAGATTTAACTATGGCTACACCTTC. Amino acid sequence: CASSASRFNYGYTF.

A few counts support this clonotype. The V gene is TRBV18, the J gene TRBJ1-1, with TRBD1 as a possible D gene (6 bases). With 6 bases removed from V and 8 bases from J, the gap between germline ends came to 13 bases. Germline V CDR1 and CDR2: KGHSH, LQKENI. CDR3 size: 12 residues. The CDR3 loop reads CASSHREVEAFF. The DNA for the CDR3 is TGTGCCAGCTCTCACAGGGAGGTAGAAGCTTTCTTT.

In its sample, this clonotype was seen a few times. This rearrangement joins TRBV15 to TRBJ2-6; no clear D. Trimming took 0 bases from V and 0 from J, leaving 6 bases between them. Germline V gives CDR1 LNHNV, CDR2 YYDKDF (reference sequence). CDR3 length: 16 amino acids. The CDR3 coding sequence is TGTGCCACCAGCAGAGATATTGGCTCTGGGGCCAACGTCCTGACTTTC. It codes for CATSRDIGSGANVLTF.

This clonotype has just a few counts. The rearrangement links TRBV5-8 to TRBJ2-5; D not resolved. The CDR3 has 14 residues. Trimming shortened V by 0 bases and J by 4 bases, and 10 bases separated the two germline ends. Germline assignment: CDR1 SGHTS and CDR2 YDEGEE. CDR3 nucleotide sequence: TGTGCCAGCAGCTTGGATTCGGTAGGAGAGACCCAGTACTTC. Translating gives CASSLDSVGETQYF.

The chain uses TRBV27 and TRBJ1-1; 7 nucleotides align to TRBD1. CDR3 length: 15 amino acids. Germline lookup yields CDR1 MNHEY and CDR2 SMNVEV (reference sequence). The V segment lost 7 bases and the J segment 0 bases; nucleotides outside the gene matches: 8. In DNA, the CDR3 is TGTGCCAGCACTCCTCAGACAGGGATGAACACTGAAGCTTTCTTT. Its protein is CASTPQTGMNTEAFF.

This clonotype was seen a few times. J is TRBJ2-1 and V is TRBV12-3 or TRBV12-4, with D possibly being TRBD2 (6 bases). The CDR3 has 13 residues. V dropped 4 bases and J dropped 6 bases, with 10 bases sitting between them. The CDR3 region is CASSSPLANEQFF. The CDR3 nucleotides are TGTGCCAGCAGTTCCCCACTAGCCAATGAGCAGTTCTTC.

This clonotype showed up just once. This chain connects TRBV28 to TRBJ2-7; D may be TRBD1 or TRBD2 (6 bases each). Trimming removed 6 bases at V and 1 base at J, with 16 bases between. CDR3 size: 15 residues. CDR1 and CDR2 (germline): MDHEN, SYDVKM. For the CDR3, the DNA is TGTGCCAGCAGCAGATACAGGGACTGGTCCTACGAGCAGTACTTC. Translating gives CASSRYRDWSYEQYF. Looking up the rest from reference TRBV28 and TRBJ2-7 gives the full variable domain: DVKVTQSSRYLVKRTGEKVFLECVQDMDHENMFWYRQDPGLGLRLIYFSYDVKMKEKGDIPEGYSVSREKKERFSLILESASTNQTSMYLCASSRYRDWSYEQYFGPGTRLTVT.

This clonotype was counted at least ten times. V and J are TRBV12-3 or TRBV12-4 and TRBJ1-4; the D is unclear. The CDR3 covers 12 residues. The V end lost 6 bases, the J end lost 12 bases, and 14 bases lay between the germline ends. In DNA form, the CDR3 reads TGTGCCAGCAGGCAACCCCGGGGAGAACTGTTTTTT. Its translation: CASRQPRGELFF.

The table lists this clonotype with many counts. CDR3 amino acids: CASSKGGTGTGFRETQYF. In nucleotides, the CDR3 is TGCGCCAGCAGCAAGGGGGGAACCGGGACAGGGTTTCGAGAGACCCAGTACTTC. The chain carries TRBV5-1 and TRBJ2-5; 9 nucleotides line up with TRBD1. Germline trimming cut 4 bases from V and 4 bases from J; bases unmatched to any gene: 17. Germline V CDR1 and CDR2: SGHRS, YFSETQ. The length of the CDR3 is 18 residues.

This clonotype was recorded a few times. The chain has TRBV10-2 and TRBJ1-3, with 10 bases lining up with TRBD1. From germline, CDR1 is WSHSY and CDR2 SAAADI. The CDR3 is made up of 14 amino acids. The V and J ends lost 7 bases and 4 bases, in that order; junction bases with no gene match: 4. CDR3 sequence (DNA): TGCGCCAGCAAAGGACAGGGGGAAGGAAACACCATATATTTT. Its protein product is CASKGQGEGNTIYF.

This clonotype was observed a handful of times. The chain couples TRBV29-1 to TRBJ2-1, with 9 bases identical to TRBD2. Germline loops: CDR1 SQVTM, CDR2 ANQGSEA. Losses at the gene ends were 4 bases for V and 8 bases for J; bases not matched to a gene: 12. CDR3 size: 15 residues. The CDR3 loop is CSVAVAGATADEQFF. CDR3 sequence (DNA): TGCAGCGTTGCGGTAGCGGGGGCCACAGCGGATGAGCAGTTCTTC.

The chain is built from TRBV19 and TRBJ2-1; TRBD2 agrees at 11 bases. This CDR3 is built from 13 residues. Trimming at V came to 7 bases and at J to 7 bases, leaving 3 bases not matched to a gene. Germline V lookup: CDR1 LNHDA, CDR2 SQIVND (reference sequence). The CDR3 sequence is CASKLAGVNEQFF. The CDR3, as DNA: TGTGCCAGTAAACTAGCGGGGGTAAATGAGCAGTTCTTC. Drawing the rest from reference TRBV19 and TRBJ2-1, the complete variable domain is DGGITQSPKYLFRKEGQNVTLSCEQNLNHDAMYWYRQDPGQGLRLIYYSQIVNDFQKGDIAEGYSVSREKKESFPLTVTSAQKNPTAFYLCASKLAGVNEQFFGPGTRLTVL.

The table lists this clonotype with a few counts. The chain links TRBV20-1 to TRBJ2-5, with TRBD1 matching 7 bases. Losses at the gene ends were 5 bases for V and 3 bases for J; bases not matched to a gene: 6. The CDR3 runs to 13 residues. In germline, CDR1 is DFQATT, CDR2 SNEGSKA (reference sequence). The CDR3 DNA sequence: TGCAGTGCTTCTCCGACAGGGAAAGAGACCCAGTACTTC. Amino acid sequence: CSASPTGKETQYF.